A single sample is the source of the 21 T cell receptor beta chains below, sequenced in a study of T cell responses to AZD1222 COVID-19 vaccine. Profiled with immunoSEQ multiplex PCR; TCRdb holds only in-frame clones, not every one. The profile shows 120,000 or so clones, 75% to 90% of them singletons. This sample comprised peripheral blood, obtained on day 0 of AZD1222 vaccination. The receptors originated from an adult in good health.

This chain uses TRBV15 with TRBJ1-2; 7 nucleotides agree with TRBD1. The CDR3 spans 15 residues. CDR1 and CDR2 (germline): LNHNV, YYDKDF (reference sequence). V trimming: 2 bases; J trimming: 2 bases; junction bases outside the gene matches: 5. CDR3 nucleotide sequence: TGTGCCACCAGCAGACAAAGGACAGGCAACTATGGCTACACCTTC. Amino acid sequence: CATSRQRTGNYGYTF.

The chain joins TRBV20-1 to TRBJ1-1, with D unclear. CDR3 length: 11 residues. Trimming left V 1 base short and J 2 bases short, with 2 bases between. Germline V gene sequence: CDR1 DFQATT, CDR2 SNEGSKA (reference sequence). CDR3 bases: TGCAGTGCTAGAGGTAACACTGAAGCTTTCTTT. This sequence encodes CSARGNTEAFF.

This clone appeared a few times. The chain recombines TRBV4-1 with TRBJ2-1, with TRBD1 identical over 8 bases. The germline CDR1 and CDR2 sequences are MGHRA and YSYEKL. CDR3 length equals 16 residues. Trimming at V came to 5 bases and at J to 5 bases, leaving 11 bases not matched to a gene. Here the CDR3 reads CASSDRTGRLDNEQFF. Here the CDR3 DNA reads TGCGCCAGCAGCGATAGGACAGGGAGGTTGGACAATGAGCAGTTCTTC.

DNA for the CDR3: TGTGCCAGCAGTCGACAGGGGGCGGGGAATCAGCCCCAGCATTTT. This encodes CASSRQGAGNQPQHF. V gene TRBV6-5 combines with J gene TRBJ1-5; 10 nucleotides agree with TRBD1. Germline V gene lookup returns CDR1 MNHEY and CDR2 SVGAGI. There are 15 residues in the CDR3. With V trimmed by 5 bases and J by 4 bases, 5 bases remained unmatched.

The V and J genes are TRBV5-1 and TRBJ1-6, with TRBD1 as a possible D gene (6 bases). The CDR3 spans 18 residues. With 5 bases removed from V and 6 bases from J, the gap between germline ends came to 24 bases. The germline V gene encodes CDR1 SGHRS and CDR2 YFSETQ. CDR3 region: CASRSAPGTLHGNSPLHF. The CDR3, as DNA: TGCGCCAGCAGATCTGCTCCTGGGACACTACATGGTAATTCACCCCTCCACTTT.

The V and J genes are TRBV28 and TRBJ2-7, with a tentative D call TRBD2 (6 bases). The CDR3 extends over 14 amino acids. V was cut by 5 bases and J by 6 bases, with 17 bases left in between. CDR1 and CDR2 (germline): MDHEN, SYDVKM. The CDR3 DNA is TGTGCCAGCAGTCTAGGGACGCTGGGGGGCGAGCAGTACTTC. Protein sequence: CASSLGTLGGEQYF.

V and J are TRBV7-9 and TRBJ1-2; D uncertain. V shed 1 base and J shed 4 bases, with 10 bases lying between them. The CDR3 contains 14 residues. The germline V gene has CDR1 SEHNR and CDR2 FQNEAQ (reference sequence). CDR3 bases: TGTGCCAGCAGCTTAGATCTCAATGGCTATGGCTACACCTTC. This gives the protein CASSLDLNGYGYTF.

The chain has TRBV11-3 and TRBJ2-1, with no clear D. Germline V lookup: CDR1 SGHNT, CDR2 YENEEA. There are 15 residues in the CDR3. V was shortened by 5 bases and J by 0 bases, with 11 bases between the two germline ends. CDR3 nucleotide sequence: TGTGCCAGCAGCCAACTAAGCAGCTCCTACAATGAGCAGTTCTTC. Translation: CASSQLSSSYNEQFF.

This chain links TRBV11-1 with TRBJ2-3; D is unclear. The CDR3 covers 14 residues. The germline gives CDR1 SGHAT, CDR2 FQDESV (reference sequence). Between the trimmed V and J ends, which lost 5 bases and 4 bases, there was a span of 13 bases. The CDR3 loop is CASSPNSGADTQYF. The CDR3 coding sequence is TGTGCCAGCAGCCCCAACTCCGGCGCAGATACGCAGTATTTT.

The chain recombines TRBV5-1 with TRBJ1-1, with D perhaps TRBD1 (5 bases). Deletions cut 0 bases from V and 1 base from J, with 10 bases between. This CDR3 is 15 amino acids long. In germline, CDR1 is SGHRS, CDR2 YFSETQ. This CDR3 reads CASSLAPTGNTEAFF. Written as DNA, the CDR3 is TGCGCCAGCAGCTTGGCCCCTACAGGGAACACTGAAGCTTTCTTT.

V and J are TRBV5-1 and TRBJ2-7, with TRBD2 identical over 11 bases. In germline, CDR1 is SGHRS, CDR2 YFSETQ. V lost 9 bases to trimming and J lost 7 bases; unmatched junction nucleotides: 21. The CDR3 has 17 residues. The CDR3, as DNA: TGCGCCACACGCACCGGGACTAGCGGCCGTCAGGGGAGGGAGCAGTACTTC. This translates into CATRTGTSGRQGREQYF.

This clone was seen just once. This chain uses TRBV24-1 with TRBJ2-1; 9 bases are shared with TRBD1. This CDR3 is built from 14 residues. Trimming removed 5 bases from V and 6 bases from J; junction bases left unmatched: 4. The germline CDR1 and CDR2 sequences are KGHDR and SFDVKD. DNA for the CDR3: TGTGCCACCAGTGGACAGGGGGTTGCCAATGAGCAGTTCTTC. Its protein is CATSGQGVANEQFF.

Notes on this clone: A junction boundary mismatches the germline segment, possibly from a read error. The chain recombines TRBV7-7 with TRBJ2-7, with D tentatively TRBD2 (6 bases). The CDR3 runs to 13 residues. Germline CDR1 SSHAT, CDR2 FNYEAQ (reference sequence). The CDR3 loop reads CASSLSGSYEQYF. Written as DNA, the CDR3 is TGTGCTAGCAGCCTTAGCGGATCCTACGAGCAGTACTTC.

In its sample, this clone was seen once. The chain uses TRBV30 and TRBJ1-5; the D gene is possibly TRBD1 (6 bases). Germline V lookup: CDR1 GTSNPN, CDR2 SVGIG (reference sequence). Deletions cut 5 bases from V and 0 bases from J, with 11 bases between. This CDR3 contains 14 residues. CDR3 region: CAWSHRASNQPQHF. CDR3 bases: TGTGCCTGGTCCCACAGGGCTAGCAATCAGCCCCAGCATTTT.

V is TRBV10-3 and J is TRBJ1-2, with TRBD1 identical over 10 bases. The CDR3 spans 14 residues. V trimming: 4 bases; J trimming: 5 bases; junction bases outside the gene matches: 4. CDR1 is ENHRY, CDR2 SYGVKD, per germline. The CDR3 loop reads CAISGDRGDYGYTF. The CDR3 DNA reads TGTGCCATCAGTGGGGACAGGGGAGATTATGGCTACACCTTC.

V usage is TRBV7-2 and J usage is TRBJ2-7; tentative D call: TRBD1 (5 bases). The CDR3 is made up of 14 amino acids. Germline CDR1 is SGHTA and CDR2 is FQGNSA. The V end lost 1 base, the J end lost 5 bases, and 12 bases lay between the germline ends. CDR3 sequence (DNA): TGTGCCAGCAGCTTAGAACGTCAGGGTCACGAGCAGTACTTC. Its protein product is CASSLERQGHEQYF. The full variable domain, rest sourced from reference TRBV7-2 and TRBJ2-7, is GAGVSQSPSNKVTEKGKDVELRCDPISGHTALYWYRQSLGQGLEFLIYFQGNSAPDKSGLPSDRFSAERTGGSVSTLTIQRTQQEDSAVYLCASSLERQGHEQYFGPGTRLTVT.

This clone was recorded a few times. The gene calls are TRBV18 and TRBJ1-3; no firm D call. This CDR3 is 14 amino acids long. The ends were cut back, 4 bases at V and 1 base at J, with 8 bases in the middle. Per germline, CDR1 KGHSH and CDR2 LQKENI. The CDR3, as DNA: TGTGCCAGCTCACACTTAGGGTCTGGAAACACCATATATTTT. Its translation: CASSHLGSGNTIYF.

V gene TRBV6-5 combines with J gene TRBJ1-6; 10 bases are shared with TRBD1. After removal of 6 bases from V and 8 bases from J, the junction contained 4 bases not matched to a gene. Germline V gene lookup returns CDR1 MNHEY and CDR2 SVGAGI. The CDR3 extends over 14 amino acids. CDR3 residues: CASSKDRGHSPLHF. CDR3 DNA: TGTGCCAGCAGCAAAGACAGGGGGCATTCACCCCTCCACTTT.

This clone appeared a few times. This sequence joins TRBV6-5 and TRBJ1-3; D not resolved. This CDR3 spans 14 amino acids. V lost 6 bases and J lost 9, with 18 bases in between. CDR1 is MNHEY, CDR2 SVGAGI, per germline. CDR3 DNA sequence: TGTGCCAGCAGAAAAGACAACCGCCGTGGCACCATATATTTT. Its translation: CASRKDNRRGTIYF.

This clone was recorded only once. The chain combines TRBV7-2 with TRBJ1-1; D gene uncertain. CDR3 size: 14 residues. Germline assignment: CDR1 SGHTA and CDR2 FQGNSA. Trimming removed 2 bases at V and 3 bases at J, with 10 bases between. The CDR3 DNA is TGTGCCAGCAGCTTATCTGGAGGTGACACTGAAGCTTTCTTT. This sequence encodes CASSLSGGDTEAFF.

J is TRBJ1-5 and V is TRBV29-1; D possibly corresponds to TRBD1 (5 bases). V was pared by 6 bases and J by 1 base, with 16 bases between. CDR1 and CDR2 (germline): SQVTM, ANQGSEA. This CDR3 contains 15 residues. The CDR3, as DNA: TGCAGCGTCGCGCAGGGAGGAAAAAGCAATCAGCCCCAGCATTTT. Translating gives CSVAQGGKSNQPQHF.